The T cell receptor (beta chain) described here comes from a study of vaccination effects on CD4 cells after COVID-19. Study-level information: Each participant received a vaccine that was either BNT162b2 or mRNA-1273, given as two doses. PBMC were cultured at around 2 million per well with around 9.2 IU/ml IL-2 and 7.5 to 10 ug/ml peptides.

This clone appeared a single time. Its antigen remains unidentified. V lost 9 bases, J lost 5 bases, and 12 bases lay in between. Germline V lookup: CDR1 KGHDR, CDR2 SFDVKD. This CDR3 is 12 amino acids long. Clones were read by immunoSEQ multiplex PCR, and TCRdb kept only the in-frame ones, dropping some. There are 70,000 to 75,000 clones in the sample; approximately 77% occur only once, and approximately 2% lies in the top ten. Culturing for roughly 9 days preceded CD4+ T cell isolation. Previously uninfected by SARS-CoV-2, the vaccine recipients also showed negative nucleocapsid antibodies. Notes on the study in general: Marked clonal contraction of infection- and vaccine-induced clones was seen late after vaccination.

The V and J genes are TRBV24-1 and TRBJ2-5; D might be TRBD2 (5 bases). This TCR was recovered from a human donor who received a COVID-19 vaccine. Sequencing was performed on CD4+ T cells from PBMCs cultured without peptide, taken before COVID-19 vaccination. CDR3 sequence: CATARSGETQYF. CDR3 nucleotides: TGTGCCACCGCCCGGTCGGGGGAGACCCAGTACTTC.